The entry below describes one T cell receptor (beta chain). What this receptor recognizes is not known. No clone much larger than this one lies a single base away; base qualities are absent. RNA was extracted using the RNeasy kit, and about 0.5 to 1 ug of the RNA was reverse transcribed with random hexamers. TCR beta CDR3 regions were amplified with the immunoSEQ multiplex PCR assay covering 54 Vbeta and 13 Jbeta segments. To correct PCR amplification bias, a synthetic template baseline was used for both primer optimization and computational correction. As for the authors' bioinformatics: Reads were annotated to V, D and J genes per IMGT and analyzed with immunoSEQ Analyzer, keeping only productive sequences. Clonality was computed as one minus Shannon entropy normalized by log2 of the number of productive unique sequences. Public and private clones were assessed among the 100 most prevalent clones of each patient and control. A clone was defined as Susac-specific if it was absent from the healthy and MS cohorts, from about a thousand published viral clones and from other ImmuneACCESS disease sequences. TCRdb trimmed the raw reads at Q25, called clones with MiXCR and kept productive beta chains. Each entry is one CDR3 protein sequence, shown with its most common DNA and genes. The V and J calls and clone size are TCRdb's, not the authors'. This sample holds roughly 200,000 distinct CDR3 sequences; roughly 90% were observed only once. The top ten constitute about 0.09% of the sample.

The record originates from a study of CD8 T cells in Susac syndrome (dated by TCRdb to about 2019). A note on the overall study: Of the Susac syndrome patients who were sequenced, 5 or 6 had clinically active disease and roughly 8 were in clinical remission. At the time of blood withdrawal, Susac syndrome patients were either therapy-naive, taking corticosteroids (with some also receiving IVIg), or on IVIg alone. Whether CD8+ T cell activation and differentiation in Susac syndrome was antigen driven was tested using repertoire sequencing.

Peripheral blood CD8+ and CD4+ T cells from healthy donors, Susac syndrome patients and multiple sclerosis patients were profiled by high-throughput TCR beta sequencing. Recently defined diagnostic criteria for definite or probable disease were met by the Susac syndrome patients. Bulk CD8+ and CD4+ T cells were purified magnetically by negative isolation, whereas CD8+ TEMRA cells were enriched by FACS. Blood was collected in EDTA tubes and processed within 24 hours, with PBMCs isolated through density gradient centrifugation. PBMCs destined for TCR sequencing were cryopreserved in liquid nitrogen and later thawed in a 37 °C water bath. The sorted or isolated CD4+, CD8+ and CD8+ TEMRA cells had a purity of 90% or higher. From cysteine to phenylalanine, the CDR3 is 13 amino acids long. Only the CDR3 DNA is retained, 39 bases long and in frame from the first base. The germline V gene yields SGHRS for CDR1 and YFSETQ for CDR2. V sheds 0 bases and J sheds 6 bases, leaving 6 bases between their ends.

The full study reports these points: The number of individuals in the TCR sequencing and HLA analysis was acknowledged as relatively small. No clonal expansion was detected in the CD4+ T cell repertoire of Susac syndrome patients.

Sample: CD4+ T cells from PBMCs. This receptor chain uses TRBV5-1 and TRBJ2-2, with the D gene not clear enough to name. The source is a human donor with Susac syndrome. The CDR3 protein sequence reads: CASSLVGSGELFF. The DNA sequence reads TGCGCCAGCAGCTTGGTTGGGTCCGGGGAGCTGTTTTTT.